This TCR beta chain was identified during a study of T cell clusters in autoimmune cytopenias. About the study: A median of 51,575 TRB reads per sample yielded a median approximately 2,500 distinct clonotypes.

Each sample's input was 250 ng genomic DNA, 35,000 to 40,000 genome equivalents. Multiplex touch-down PCR amplified TRB using TRB-A and TRB-B pools in one tube. TCRdb reanalyzed the multiplex PCR reads and collapses them to one entry per CDR3 protein, without DNA. The sample data list 6,000 to 9,500 distinct CDR3 sequences. CDR1 is SGHDT and CDR2 is YYEEEE in the germline V gene. The CDR3 extends over 18 amino acids. The study's findings and limits: The T cell clusters came from computational analysis alone and lack functional validation.

On this clonotype itself: As yet, its antigen is unknown.

This TCR was sampled from a human donor with an autoimmune cytopenia or autoimmune hepatitis (not recorded which). The gene calls are TRBV5-6 and TRBJ1-4. Sequences were obtained from peripheral blood. This CDR3 reads CASSSGLEGLATNEKLFF.